This is a list of T cell receptor beta chains from one sample in a study of control samples from healthy donors and cancer patients. Profiled with immunoSEQ multiplex PCR; TCRdb holds only in-frame clones, not every one. The table has 45,000 to 60,000 clones, around 95% seen once. What was sequenced was blood. Receptors were obtained from a man aged 30 to 39 in good health. Each CDR3 is given with its conserved first and last residue. The D gene is left open where the match is weak. A clone size is listed for some rows: how often the clone was seen (once, few, many), or a class if it is expanded.

V gene: TRBV29-1; D gene: .; clone size: .; J gene: TRBJ1-2; CDR3 protein: CSVFQRNNYGYTF; CDR3 DNA: TGCAGCGTTTTCCAGCGGAACAACTATGGCTACACCTTC
V gene: TRBV27; D gene: .; clone size: once; J gene: TRBJ1-1; CDR3 protein: CASSPITGATATEAFF; CDR3 DNA: TGTGCCAGCAGTCCCATTACAGGAGCGACGGCCACTGAAGCTTTCTTT
V gene: TRBV9; D gene: TRBD2; clone size: .; J gene: TRBJ2-5; CDR3 protein: CASSVGTSGGQETQYF; CDR3 DNA: TGTGCCAGCAGCGTAGGGACTAGCGGGGGCCAAGAGACCCAGTACTTC
V gene: TRBV7-8; D gene: .; clone size: .; J gene: TRBJ1-3; CDR3 protein: CASSARSNTIYF; CDR3 DNA: TGTGCCAGCAGCGCCCGCTCCAACACCATATATTTT
V gene: TRBV19; D gene: TRBD1; clone size: .; J gene: TRBJ1-4; CDR3 protein: CASSPGDRANEKLFF; CDR3 DNA: TGTGCCAGTAGTCCAGGGGACAGGGCTAATGAAAAACTGTTTTTT
V gene: TRBV6-5; D gene: .; clone size: .; J gene: TRBJ2-3; CDR3 protein: CASTDLGGRKTQYF; CDR3 DNA: TGTGCCAGCACCGATCTGGGGGGGCGGAAGACGCAGTATTTT
V gene: TRBV4-1; D gene: .; clone size: .; J gene: TRBJ2-7; CDR3 protein: CASSQDINGLGQYF; CDR3 DNA: TGCGCCAGCAGCCAAGATATAAACGGTCTCGGGCAGTACTTC
V gene: TRBV19; D gene: TRBD1; clone size: .; J gene: TRBJ1-1; CDR3 protein: CASGGGRNTEAFF; CDR3 DNA: TGTGCGTCAGGGGGGGGGAGGAACACTGAAGCTTTCTTT
V gene: TRBV6-5; D gene: TRBD1; clone size: once; J gene: TRBJ1-6; CDR3 protein: CASSYLGTGRGSPLHF; CDR3 DNA: TGTGCCAGCAGTTACTTGGGGACAGGGAGGGGATCACCCCTCCACTTT
V gene: TRBV30; D gene: TRBD1; clone size: .; J gene: TRBJ1-1; CDR3 protein: CAWRLGGTGGTEAFF; CDR3 DNA: TGTGCCTGGAGATTAGGAGGGACAGGGGGCACTGAAGCTTTCTTT
V gene: TRBV12-5; D gene: .; clone size: .; J gene: TRBJ2-1; CDR3 protein: CAPSGLLNNEQFF; CDR3 DNA: TGTGCTCCGTCAGGACTACTAAACAATGAGCAGTTCTTC
V gene: TRBV14; D gene: .; clone size: .; J gene: TRBJ1-3; CDR3 protein: CASSQDWSSGNTIYF; CDR3 DNA: TGTGCCAGCAGCCAAGATTGGTCCTCTGGAAACACCATATATTTT
V gene: TRBV7-9; D gene: .; clone size: .; J gene: TRBJ1-5; CDR3 protein: CASSPPAGVNSNQPQHF; CDR3 DNA: TGTGCCAGCAGCCCCCCTGCCGGGGTTAATAGCAATCAGCCCCAGCATTTT
V gene: TRBV9; D gene: .; clone size: .; J gene: TRBJ1-6; CDR3 protein: CASSVDPNNSPLHF; CDR3 DNA: TGTGCCAGCAGCGTAGACCCTAATAATTCACCCCTCCACTTT
V gene: TRBV19; D gene: .; clone size: .; J gene: TRBJ1-1; CDR3 protein: CASSIGFVGTEAFF; CDR3 DNA: TGTGCCAGTAGTATCGGGTTCGTCGGCACTGAAGCTTTCTTT
V gene: TRBV7-2; D gene: TRBD1; clone size: .; J gene: TRBJ1-2; CDR3 protein: CASSSQGAVTYGYTF; CDR3 DNA: TGTGCCAGCAGCTCCCAGGGGGCGGTAACCTATGGCTACACCTTC
V gene: TRBV6-2/TRBV6-3; D gene: .; clone size: .; J gene: TRBJ2-1; CDR3 protein: CASSYLRVSGYNEQFF; CDR3 DNA: TGTGCCAGCAGTTACCTCCGGGTTTCGGGCTACAATGAGCAGTTCTTC
V gene: TRBV9; D gene: TRBD1; clone size: .; J gene: TRBJ2-1; CDR3 protein: CASSDRGEGNEQFF; CDR3 DNA: TGTGCCAGCAGCGACAGGGGTGAAGGCAATGAGCAGTTCTTC
V gene: TRBV18; D gene: .; clone size: .; J gene: TRBJ1-2; CDR3 protein: CASSPNPYGYTF; CDR3 DNA: TGTGCCAGCTCACCAAACCCTTATGGCTACACCTTC
V gene: TRBV30; D gene: .; clone size: .; J gene: TRBJ1-5; CDR3 protein: CAWNSVQGNQPQHF; CDR3 DNA: TGTGCCTGGAATTCCGTACAGGGTAATCAGCCCCAGCATTTT
V gene: TRBV9; D gene: TRBD1; clone size: .; J gene: TRBJ1-1; CDR3 protein: CASSSRDRGMGNTEAFF; CDR3 DNA: TGTGCCAGCAGCTCGCGGGACAGGGGAATGGGGAACACTGAAGCTTTCTTT
V gene: TRBV5-5; D gene: .; clone size: .; J gene: TRBJ1-5; CDR3 protein: CASSLGFVESSNQPQHF; CDR3 DNA: TGTGCCAGCAGCTTGGGATTCGTGGAATCTAGCAATCAGCCCCAGCATTTT
V gene: TRBV30; D gene: .; clone size: once; J gene: TRBJ1-2; CDR3 protein: CAWTLGGYGYTF; CDR3 DNA: TGTGCCTGGACCCTCGGGGGCTATGGCTACACCTTC
V gene: TRBV7-8; D gene: .; clone size: .; J gene: TRBJ1-2; CDR3 protein: CASSWRRTNYGYTF; CDR3 DNA: TGTGCCAGCAGCTGGCGCCGAACTAACTATGGCTACACCTTC
V gene: TRBV30; D gene: .; clone size: .; J gene: TRBJ2-7; CDR3 protein: CARDGEGGGYEQYF; CDR3 DNA: TGTGCCCGTGACGGCGAGGGGGGCGGGTACGAGCAGTACTTC
V gene: TRBV10-2; D gene: .; clone size: .; J gene: TRBJ1-2; CDR3 protein: CASSDRGLGYGYTF; CDR3 DNA: TGCGCCAGCAGTGACAGGGGCCTAGGATATGGCTACACCTTC
V gene: TRBV19; D gene: TRBD1; clone size: .; J gene: TRBJ2-7; CDR3 protein: CASSSGTGSYEQYF; CDR3 DNA: TGTGCCAGTAGTTCCGGGACAGGCTCCTACGAGCAGTACTTC
V gene: TRBV2; D gene: .; clone size: .; J gene: TRBJ2-5; CDR3 protein: CASRDPLLGETQYF; CDR3 DNA: TGTGCCAGCAGAGATCCTCTTCTCGGAGAGACCCAGTACTTC
V gene: TRBV7-8; D gene: TRBD2; clone size: .; J gene: TRBJ2-2; CDR3 protein: CASGRGGDTGELFF; CDR3 DNA: TGTGCCAGCGGTCGGGGGGGAGACACCGGGGAGCTGTTTTTT
V gene: TRBV27; D gene: .; clone size: .; J gene: TRBJ1-4; CDR3 protein: CASSLGTLDGEKLFF; CDR3 DNA: TGTGCCAGCAGTTTAGGGACATTAGATGGGGAAAAACTGTTTTTT
V gene: TRBV30; D gene: .; clone size: .; J gene: TRBJ2-7; CDR3 protein: CAWSAVYEQYF; CDR3 DNA: TGTGCCTGGAGTGCCGTTTACGAGCAGTACTTC
V gene: TRBV5-1; D gene: TRBD1; clone size: .; J gene: TRBJ2-7; CDR3 protein: CASSYGQGGSYEQYF; CDR3 DNA: TGCGCCAGCAGCTACGGACAGGGTGGCTCCTACGAGCAGTACTTC
V gene: TRBV30; D gene: .; clone size: few; J gene: TRBJ2-7; CDR3 protein: CAWSVGQGSYEQYF; CDR3 DNA: TGTGCCTGGAGTGTAGGCCAGGGGTCCTACGAGCAGTACTTC
V gene: TRBV9; D gene: .; clone size: .; J gene: TRBJ1-6; CDR3 protein: CASSVASDDDSPLHF; CDR3 DNA: TGTGCCAGCAGCGTAGCGTCGGACGACGATTCACCCCTCCACTTT
V gene: TRBV6-5; D gene: .; clone size: .; J gene: TRBJ1-5; CDR3 protein: CASSYSRGINQPQHF; CDR3 DNA: TGTGCCAGCAGTTACTCGAGAGGGATCAATCAGCCCCAGCATTTT
V gene: TRBV27; D gene: .; clone size: .; J gene: TRBJ1-2; CDR3 protein: CASSLLGRVDYGYTF; CDR3 DNA: TGTGCCAGCAGTTTATTGGGCAGGGTCGACTATGGCTACACCTTC
V gene: TRBV27; D gene: .; clone size: .; J gene: TRBJ2-7; CDR3 protein: CASSLGPEQYF; CDR3 DNA: TGTGCCAGCAGTTTAGGTCCCGAGCAGTACTTC
V gene: TRBV3-1/TRBV3-2; D gene: TRBD2; clone size: .; J gene: TRBJ2-5; CDR3 protein: CASSYVAGGPKTQYF; CDR3 DNA: TGTGCCAGCAGCTATGTAGCGGGAGGGCCGAAGACCCAGTACTTC
V gene: TRBV10-3; D gene: .; clone size: once; J gene: TRBJ2-2; CDR3 protein: CATLGAGNVWGGELFF; CDR3 DNA: TGTGCCACCCTGGGGGCCGGGAACGTATGGGGCGGGGAGCTGTTTTTT
V gene: TRBV7-3; D gene: .; clone size: .; J gene: TRBJ2-2; CDR3 protein: CASSSGHNTGELFF; CDR3 DNA: TGTGCCAGCAGCTCCGGACACAACACCGGGGAGCTGTTTTTT
V gene: TRBV30; D gene: .; clone size: .; J gene: TRBJ2-7; CDR3 protein: CAWSRGPGAYEQYF; CDR3 DNA: TGTGCCTGGAGTCGTGGACCCGGGGCCTACGAGCAGTACTTC
V gene: TRBV3-1/TRBV3-2; D gene: .; clone size: .; J gene: TRBJ2-3; CDR3 protein: CASSQARTSTDTQYF; CDR3 DNA: TGTGCCAGCAGCCAAGCGCGGACTAGCACAGATACGCAGTATTTT
V gene: TRBV2; D gene: .; clone size: .; J gene: TRBJ2-5; CDR3 protein: CASMVWRSQETQYF; CDR3 DNA: TGTGCCAGCATGGTATGGCGGTCTCAAGAGACCCAGTACTTC